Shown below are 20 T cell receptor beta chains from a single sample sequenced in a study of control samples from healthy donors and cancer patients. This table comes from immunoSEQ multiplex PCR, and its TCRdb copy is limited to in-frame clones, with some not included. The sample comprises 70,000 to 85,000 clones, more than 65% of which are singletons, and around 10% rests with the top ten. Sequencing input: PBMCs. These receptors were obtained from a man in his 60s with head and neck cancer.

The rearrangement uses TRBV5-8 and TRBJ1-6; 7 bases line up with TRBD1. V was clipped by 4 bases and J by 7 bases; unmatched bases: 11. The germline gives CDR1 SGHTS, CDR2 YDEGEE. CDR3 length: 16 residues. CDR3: CASSPLGGTANSPLHF. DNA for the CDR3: TGTGCCAGCAGCCCTCTAGGCGGGACAGCCAATTCACCCCTCCACTTT.

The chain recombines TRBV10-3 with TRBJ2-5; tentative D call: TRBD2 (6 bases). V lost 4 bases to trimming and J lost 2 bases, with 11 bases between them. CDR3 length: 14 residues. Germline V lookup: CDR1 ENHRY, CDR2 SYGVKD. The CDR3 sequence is CAISASGSQETQYF. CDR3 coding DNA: TGTGCCATCAGTGCGAGCGGGTCTCAAGAGACCCAGTACTTC.

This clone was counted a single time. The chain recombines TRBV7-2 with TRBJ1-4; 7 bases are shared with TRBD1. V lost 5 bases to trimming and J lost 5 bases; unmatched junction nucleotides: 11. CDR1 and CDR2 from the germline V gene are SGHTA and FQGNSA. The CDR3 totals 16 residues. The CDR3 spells CASSLSSTGRNEKLFF. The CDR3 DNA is TGTGCCAGCAGCCTAAGTTCGACAGGGAGGAATGAAAAACTGTTTTTT.

CDR3 in DNA: TGTGCCAGCTCACCGGGCAGGACAGCCTATGGCTACACCTTC. This sequence encodes CASSPGRTAYGYTF. This chain links TRBV18 with TRBJ1-2, with D possibly being TRBD1 (6 bases). The CDR3 is 14 residues long. Trimming took off 3 bases at V and 4 bases at J, with 12 bases between the two ends. Germline CDR1 reads KGHSH; CDR2 reads LQKENI.

CDR3 residues: CSVGGSSDRQKGFYGYTF. CDR3 nucleotide sequence: TGCAGCGTTGGGGGGTCAAGTGACAGGCAGAAAGGTTTCTATGGCTACACCTTC. This rearrangement joins TRBV29-1 to TRBJ1-2; tentative D call: TRBD1 (6 bases). The V end lost 4 bases, the J end lost 4 bases, and 28 bases lay between the germline ends. Germline-derived CDR1 and CDR2 are SQVTM and ANQGSEA. CDR3 size: 18 residues.

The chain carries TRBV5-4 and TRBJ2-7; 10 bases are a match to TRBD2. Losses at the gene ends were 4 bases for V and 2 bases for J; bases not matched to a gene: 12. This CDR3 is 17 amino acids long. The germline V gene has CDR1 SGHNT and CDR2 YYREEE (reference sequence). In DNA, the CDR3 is TGTGCCAGCAGCAACAGGGTAGGACTAGCGGACCCCTACGAGCAGTACTTC. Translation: CASSNRVGLADPYEQYF.

The CDR3 protein is CASSSGGTQYF. In DNA form, the CDR3 reads TGTGCCAGCAGCTCGGGGGGGACCCAGTACTTC. V usage is TRBV5-4 and J usage is TRBJ2-5; 7 nucleotides align to TRBD2. V was clipped by 3 bases and J by 7 bases; unmatched bases: 0. This CDR3 comprises 11 residues. The germline CDR1 and CDR2 sequences are SGHNT and YYREEE (reference sequence). The full variable domain, with the rest looked up from reference TRBV5-4 and TRBJ2-5, is ETGVTQSPTHLIKTRGQQVTLRCSSQSGHNTVSWYQQALGQGPQFIFQYYREEENGRGNFPPRFSGLQFPNYSSELNVNALELDDSALYLCASSSGGTQYFGPGTRLLVL.

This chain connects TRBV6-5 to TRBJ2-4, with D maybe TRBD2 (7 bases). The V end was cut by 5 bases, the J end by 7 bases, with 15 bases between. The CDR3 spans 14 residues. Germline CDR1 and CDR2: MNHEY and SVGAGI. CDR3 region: CASSIERGANIQYF. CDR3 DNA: TGTGCCAGCAGTATAGAACGGGGGGCGAACATTCAGTACTTC.

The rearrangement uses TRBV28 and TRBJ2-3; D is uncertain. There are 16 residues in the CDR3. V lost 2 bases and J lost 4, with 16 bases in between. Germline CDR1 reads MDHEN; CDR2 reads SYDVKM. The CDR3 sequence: CASSLPPGGGADTQYF. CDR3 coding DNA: TGTGCCAGCAGTTTACCCCCCGGCGGTGGCGCAGATACGCAGTATTTT.

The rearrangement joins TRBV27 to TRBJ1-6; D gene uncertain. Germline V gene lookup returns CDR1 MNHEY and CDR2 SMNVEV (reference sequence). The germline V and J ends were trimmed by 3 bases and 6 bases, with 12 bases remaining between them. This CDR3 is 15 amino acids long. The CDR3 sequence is CASSLAGLINSPLHF. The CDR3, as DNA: TGTGCCAGCAGTTTGGCCGGACTCATTAATTCACCCCTCCACTTT.

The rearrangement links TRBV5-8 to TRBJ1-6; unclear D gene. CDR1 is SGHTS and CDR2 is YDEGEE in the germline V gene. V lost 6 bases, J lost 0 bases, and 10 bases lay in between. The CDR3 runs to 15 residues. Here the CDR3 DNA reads TGTGCCAGCACCCCTGGGAGCTCCTATAATTCACCCCTCCACTTT. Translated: CASTPGSSYNSPLHF. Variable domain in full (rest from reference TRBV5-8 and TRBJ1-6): EAGVTQSPTHLIKTRGQQATLRCSPISGHTSVYWYQQALGLGLQFLLWYDEGEERNRGNFPPRFSGRQFPNYSSELNVNALELEDSALYLCASTPGSSYNSPLHFGNGTRLTVT.

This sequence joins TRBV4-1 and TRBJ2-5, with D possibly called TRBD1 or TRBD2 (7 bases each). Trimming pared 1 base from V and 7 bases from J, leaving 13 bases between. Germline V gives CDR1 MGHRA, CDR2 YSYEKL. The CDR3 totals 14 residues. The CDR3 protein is CASSQVQGGRTQYF. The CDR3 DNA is TGCGCCAGCAGCCAAGTCCAGGGGGGGCGGACCCAGTACTTC.

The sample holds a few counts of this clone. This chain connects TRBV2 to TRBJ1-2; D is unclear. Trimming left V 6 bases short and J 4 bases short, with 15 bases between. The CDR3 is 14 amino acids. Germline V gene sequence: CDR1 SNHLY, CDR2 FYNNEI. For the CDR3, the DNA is TGTGCCAGCAGGCGGTCAGGCCTCGTCTATGGCTACACCTTC. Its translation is CASRRSGLVYGYTF.

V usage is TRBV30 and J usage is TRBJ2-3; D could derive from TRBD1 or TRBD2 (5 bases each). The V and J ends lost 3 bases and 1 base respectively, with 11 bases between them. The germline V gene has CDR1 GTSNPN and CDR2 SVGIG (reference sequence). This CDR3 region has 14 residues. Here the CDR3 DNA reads TGTGCCTGGAGCGGGGACGGTCGCACAGATACGCAGTATTTT. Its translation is CAWSGDGRTDTQYF.

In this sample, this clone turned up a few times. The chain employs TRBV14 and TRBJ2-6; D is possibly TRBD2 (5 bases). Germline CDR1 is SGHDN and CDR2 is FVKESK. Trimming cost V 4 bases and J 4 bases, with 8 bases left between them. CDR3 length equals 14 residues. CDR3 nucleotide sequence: TGTGCCAGCAGCCTATCGGGGGGGGCCAACGTCCTGACTTTC. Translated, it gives CASSLSGGANVLTF.

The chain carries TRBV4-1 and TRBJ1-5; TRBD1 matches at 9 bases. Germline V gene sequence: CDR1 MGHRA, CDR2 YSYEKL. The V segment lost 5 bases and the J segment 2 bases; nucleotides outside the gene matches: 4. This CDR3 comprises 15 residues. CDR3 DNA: TGCGCCAGCAGCTTATGGACAGGGGGCAATCAGCCCCAGCATTTT. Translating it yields CASSLWTGGNQPQHF.

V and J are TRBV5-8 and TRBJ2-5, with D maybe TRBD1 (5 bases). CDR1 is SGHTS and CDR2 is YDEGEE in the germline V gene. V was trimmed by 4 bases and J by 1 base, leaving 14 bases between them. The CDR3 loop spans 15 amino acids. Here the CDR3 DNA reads TGTGCCAGCAGCCTCCACCCGACAGTCCAAGAGACCCAGTACTTC. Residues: CASSLHPTVQETQYF.

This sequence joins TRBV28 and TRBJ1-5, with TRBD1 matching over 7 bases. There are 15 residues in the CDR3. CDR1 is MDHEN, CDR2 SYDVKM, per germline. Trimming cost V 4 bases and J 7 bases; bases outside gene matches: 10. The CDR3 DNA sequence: TGTGCCAGCAGTTCAGGGGGGTCGCGGCGCCAGCCCCAGCATTTT. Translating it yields CASSSGGSRRQPQHF.

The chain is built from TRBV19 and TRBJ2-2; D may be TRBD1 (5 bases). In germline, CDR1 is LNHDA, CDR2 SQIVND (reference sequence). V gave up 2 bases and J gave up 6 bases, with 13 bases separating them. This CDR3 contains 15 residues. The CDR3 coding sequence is TGTGCCAGTAGTATAACAGGATCCCCTCCCGGGGAGCTGTTTTTT. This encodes CASSITGSPPGELFF.

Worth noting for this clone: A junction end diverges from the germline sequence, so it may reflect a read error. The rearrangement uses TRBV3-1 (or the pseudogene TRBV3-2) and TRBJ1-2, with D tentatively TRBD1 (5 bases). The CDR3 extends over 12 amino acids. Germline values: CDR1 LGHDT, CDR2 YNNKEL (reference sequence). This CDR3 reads CASSQATRGYAF. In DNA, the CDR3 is TGTGCCAGCAGCCAAGCGACGCGGGGCTACGCCTTC.